This T cell receptor beta chain was observed in a study of technical replicates of blood from a handful of donors. In germline, CDR1 is SGHDT, CDR2 YYEEEE. CDR3 length equals 15 residues. Trimming left V 1 base short and J 5 bases short, with 15 bases between. Measured with immunoSEQ multiplex PCR; TCRdb has only the in-frame clones, and not every one. The table has some 80,000 clones, about 90% seen once. Material: T cells isolated from PBMCs. The genes are TRBV5-6 and TRBJ1-2, with D maybe TRBD1 (6 bases). This sequence was found in a human donor in good health. The CDR3 protein is CASSLTGQTIYGYTF. The DNA of the CDR3 is TGTGCCAGCAGCTTGACCGGACAGACCATTTATGGCTACACCTTC.